The rows below give T cell receptor beta chains drawn from one sample of a study of blood T cell repertoires in COVID-19. The table came from immunoSEQ multiplex PCR; TCRdb's copy has only in-frame clones and leaves some out. This table holds about 68,000 clones, approximately 90% found once. The specimen sequenced was peripheral blood. The receptors originated from a woman between 45 and 65 years old with COVID-19, enrolled during active disease. Both conserved end residues are part of each CDR3. D genes are given only for firm matches. Size is omitted from some rows. Given values are once, few, many or a class for expanded clones.

CDR3aa: CASSPRTGNTEAFF
CDR3nt: TGTGCCAGCAGCCCCCGGACAGGGAACACTGAAGCTTTCTTT
abundance: -
v_gene: TRBV7-6
d_gene: TRBD1
j_gene: TRBJ1-1

CDR3aa: CASSITSGRGSRETQYF
CDR3nt: TGTGCCAGTAGTATCACTAGCGGGAGGGGGTCGCGAGAGACCCAGTACTTC
abundance: -
v_gene: TRBV19
d_gene: TRBD2
j_gene: TRBJ2-5

CDR3aa: CASMGSTGELFF
CDR3nt: TGTGCCAGTATGGGGAGCACCGGGGAGCTGTTTTTT
abundance: once
v_gene: TRBV19
d_gene: -
j_gene: TRBJ2-2

CDR3aa: CASSATKETQYF
CDR3nt: TGTGCCAGTAGTGCCACAAAAGAGACCCAGTACTTC
abundance: -
v_gene: TRBV19
d_gene: -
j_gene: TRBJ2-5

CDR3aa: CASSGTGFHNEQFF
CDR3nt: TGCGCCAGCAGTGGGACAGGTTTTCACAATGAGCAGTTCTTC
abundance: -
v_gene: TRBV5-1
d_gene: TRBD1
j_gene: TRBJ2-1

CDR3aa: CASSSGGTNTEAFF
CDR3nt: TGTGCCAGCTCGTCCGGGGGAACCAACACTGAAGCTTTCTTT
abundance: -
v_gene: TRBV18
d_gene: -
j_gene: TRBJ1-1

CDR3aa: CASSKDRGRLETQYF
CDR3nt: TGTGCCAGCAGCAAAGACAGGGGGCGCTTGGAGACCCAGTACTTC
abundance: -
v_gene: TRBV14
d_gene: TRBD1
j_gene: TRBJ2-5

CDR3aa: CAWSEQGAEPQHF
CDR3nt: TGTGCCTGGAGTGAACAGGGGGCCGAGCCCCAGCATTTT
abundance: -
v_gene: TRBV30
d_gene: TRBD1
j_gene: TRBJ1-5

CDR3aa: CASSTKRNTEAFF
CDR3nt: TGTGCCAGCAGTACCAAGAGGAACACTGAAGCTTTCTTT
abundance: -
v_gene: TRBV2
d_gene: -
j_gene: TRBJ1-1

CDR3aa: CASSPGLAGVEQYF
CDR3nt: TGTGCCAGCTCACCAGGACTAGCGGGAGTTGAGCAGTACTTC
abundance: -
v_gene: TRBV18
d_gene: TRBD2
j_gene: TRBJ2-7

CDR3aa: CASSREERTGELFF
CDR3nt: TGCGCCAGCAGCAGAGAGGAGAGGACCGGGGAGCTGTTTTTT
abundance: -
v_gene: TRBV4-1
d_gene: -
j_gene: TRBJ2-2

CDR3aa: CASSPSERVEAFF
CDR3nt: TGTGCCAGCAGCCCGAGTGAGCGGGTTGAAGCTTTCTTT
abundance: -
v_gene: TRBV3-1/TRBV3-2
d_gene: -
j_gene: TRBJ1-1

CDR3aa: CASSHGPPTNEKLFF
CDR3nt: TGTGCCAGCAGCCATGGGCCTCCAACTAATGAAAAACTGTTTTTT
abundance: -
v_gene: TRBV3-1/TRBV3-2
d_gene: -
j_gene: TRBJ1-4